The 30 T cell receptor beta chains given below trace back to one sample, sequenced in a study of T-cell memory formation after mild COVID-19. TCRdb independently ran MiXCR on the 5' RACE reads; one entry per CDR3 protein. The table lists about 340,000 distinct CDR3 sequences, roughly 13% of them singletons. The source material was PBMCs or a T cell subset sorted from them (not recorded which). The receptors were gathered from a man younger than 30 who had mild COVID-19 (a few samples of this study predate the infection). Cell type and time point are not known.

This clonotype occurred a few times. For the CDR3, the DNA is TGTGCCACCAGTGACCTCGGGACAGTTCGGGGATCCAATGAGCAGTTCTTC. As protein: CATSDLGTVRGSNEQFF. V and J are TRBV24-1 and TRBJ2-1, with TRBD1 matching over 7 bases. The CDR3 is made up of 17 amino acids. After removal of 4 bases from V and 6 bases from J, the junction contained 14 bases not matched to a gene. The germline gives CDR1 KGHDR, CDR2 SFDVKD.

There are a few counts of this clonotype. This chain joins TRBV11-2 and TRBJ2-3, with TRBD2 matching 9 bases. This CDR3 region has 18 residues. V lost 5 bases and J lost 1; bases outside the gene matches: 13. The V gene's germline CDR1 is SGHAT and CDR2 FQNNGV. CDR3 in amino acids: CASSPNPSGVIRTDTQYF. DNA for the CDR3: TGTGCCAGCAGCCCCAACCCTAGCGGGGTGATCCGCACAGATACGCAGTATTTT.

The chain links TRBV28 to TRBJ1-4; TRBD1 agrees at 9 bases. V lost 7 bases to trimming and J lost 8 bases; unmatched junction nucleotides: 2. The CDR3 is 12 amino acids. Germline V gene sequence: CDR1 MDHEN, CDR2 SYDVKM. This chain's CDR3 is CASIDRGEKLFF. CDR3 nucleotide sequence: TGTGCCAGCATAGACAGGGGGGAAAAACTGTTTTTT.

The chain employs TRBV9 and TRBJ2-3, with 9 nucleotides matching TRBD2. The CDR3 covers 18 residues. Germline CDR1 and CDR2: SGDLS and YYNGEE. With V trimmed by 4 bases and J by 0 bases, 12 bases remained unmatched. The CDR3 DNA sequence: TGTGCCAGCAGCCCAACGGCTCTAGCGGGGCTAAGCACAGATACGCAGTATTTT. It yields the protein CASSPTALAGLSTDTQYF.

This clonotype was observed a few times. J is TRBJ2-3 and V is TRBV6-5; D call uncertain. Looked up from germline, CDR1 is MNHEY and CDR2 is SVGAGI. V shed 4 bases and J shed 0 bases, with 5 bases lying between them. The CDR3 totals 13 residues. The CDR3 loop is CASSSHSTDTQYF. The CDR3 DNA follows: TGTGCCAGCAGTTCTCACAGCACAGATACGCAGTATTTT.

This clonotype has only a few counts. In nucleotides, the CDR3 is TGCGCCAGCAGCTTCACACCACGGGGGGAGACCCAGTACTTC. Translated, it gives CASSFTPRGETQYF. The chain uses TRBV5-1 and TRBJ2-5, with a weak D call TRBD2 (6 bases). Germline V CDR1 and CDR2: SGHRS, YFSETQ. The CDR3 covers 14 residues. Trimming took off 2 bases at V and 5 bases at J, with 13 bases between the two ends.

This chain links TRBV16 with TRBJ1-2; D is undetermined. This CDR3 has 14 residues. The V gene's germline CDR1 is KGHSY and CDR2 FQNENV. The germline V and J ends were trimmed by 1 base and 3 bases, with 9 bases remaining between them. Written as DNA, the CDR3 is TGTGCCAGCAGCCAATATCCCAGCCACTATGGCTACACCTTC. Translating it yields CASSQYPSHYGYTF.

This chain connects TRBV6-6 to TRBJ1-5, with D possibly matching TRBD1 (6 bases). Germline CDR1 reads MNHNY; CDR2 reads SVGAGI (reference sequence). This CDR3 contains 14 residues. Trimming took 7 bases from V and 2 from J, leaving 12 bases between them. Here the CDR3 reads CASIGPGGNQPQHF. The CDR3, as DNA: TGTGCCAGCATAGGCCCAGGGGGCAATCAGCCCCAGCATTTT.

The V and J genes are TRBV11-2 and TRBJ2-1; D may correspond to TRBD1 or TRBD2 (5 bases each). This CDR3 comprises 14 residues. Trimming removed 5 bases from V and 7 bases from J, with 15 bases in between. Germline assignment: CDR1 SGHAT and CDR2 FQNNGV. DNA of the CDR3: TGTGCCAGCAGCGTAACCGGGACCCATAATGAGCAGTTCTTC. It encodes CASSVTGTHNEQFF.

This chain joins TRBV19 and TRBJ1-1; D may be TRBD1 (5 bases). The CDR3 consists of 12 residues. Germline V gives CDR1 LNHDA, CDR2 SQIVND (reference sequence). V lost 3 bases and J lost 8, with 10 bases in between. Written as DNA, the CDR3 is TGTGCCAGTAGTATTGGACAAGTCGAAGCTTTCTTT. It specifies CASSIGQVEAFF.

The chain is built from TRBV12-3 or TRBV12-4 and TRBJ2-3, with TRBD1 as a possible D gene (5 bases). This CDR3 is 18 amino acids long. This CDR3 reads CGGSPPSRPSKATDTQYF. The CDR3 DNA is TGTGGGGGCAGTCCCCCCTCCAGGCCCAGCAAGGCCACAGATACGCAGTATTTT.

V gene TRBV7-2 combines with J gene TRBJ1-2; TRBD1 matches at 7 bases. V lost 4 bases, J lost 3 bases, and 8 bases stayed unmatched. CDR3 length equals 15 residues. Germline CDR1 is SGHTA and CDR2 is FQGNSA. The CDR3 loop is CASSSEGQPYYGYTF. The CDR3 bases are TGTGCCAGCAGCTCGGAGGGACAGCCCTACTATGGCTACACCTTC.

The J gene is TRBJ1-1, the V gene TRBV11-2; tentatively, D is TRBD1 (5 bases). Trimming took 7 bases from V and 2 from J, leaving 14 bases between them. The V gene's germline CDR1 is SGHAT and CDR2 FQNNGV. CDR3 length equals 14 residues. In nucleotides, the CDR3 is TGTGCCAGCAAAAAAGCAGGGAAAAACACTGAAGCTTTCTTT. Amino acid sequence: CASKKAGKNTEAFF.

This clonotype showed up many times. The rearrangement links TRBV7-2 to TRBJ2-3, with 10 bases identical to TRBD2. Unmatched junction bases numbered 7, after V lost 3 bases and J lost 1 base. CDR1 and CDR2 (germline): SGHTA, FQGNSA. CDR3 size: 17 residues. DNA for the CDR3: TGTGCCAGCAGCTTCCGCCTAGCGGGGGACCGCACAGATACGCAGTATTTT. Translation: CASSFRLAGDRTDTQYF.

The chain joins TRBV19 to TRBJ1-1, with D uncertain. CDR1 and CDR2 (germline): LNHDA, SQIVND (reference sequence). The CDR3 is 13 amino acids. V was cut by 1 base and J by 0 bases, with 3 bases left in between. CDR3 protein: CASSIVVNTEAFF. The CDR3 bases are TGTGCCAGTAGTATAGTGGTGAACACTGAAGCTTTCTTT.

This chain links TRBV10-3 with TRBJ2-4; 8 bases line up with TRBD1. This CDR3 comprises 14 residues. Losses at the gene ends were 6 bases for V and 5 bases for J; bases not matched to a gene: 6. Looked up from germline, CDR1 is ENHRY and CDR2 is SYGVKD. The CDR3: CAISMPGQENIQYF. The CDR3 nucleotides read TGTGCCATCAGCATGCCGGGACAGGAAAACATTCAGTACTTC.

This clonotype was seen more than once but under ten times. The rearrangement links TRBV4-1 to TRBJ1-1; D unclear. V lost 0 bases and J lost 0, with 5 bases in between. Germline V lookup: CDR1 MGHRA, CDR2 YSYEKL. CDR3 size: 14 residues. The chain's CDR3 is CASSQEALNTEAFF. For the CDR3, the DNA is TGCGCCAGCAGCCAAGAGGCCCTGAACACTGAAGCTTTCTTT.

This clonotype has more than one count but fewer than ten. The chain carries TRBV7-9 and TRBJ2-5; 10 nucleotides agree with TRBD1. This CDR3 has 16 amino acids. Germline V lookup: CDR1 SEHNR, CDR2 FQNEAQ (reference sequence). J gave up 5 bases and V 5 bases, and 11 bases lay outside the gene matches. Here the CDR3 reads CASSTPPGQGLETQYF. As DNA, the CDR3 is TGTGCCAGCAGCACCCCCCCGGGACAGGGGCTGGAGACCCAGTACTTC.

The rearrangement links TRBV6-2 or TRBV6-3 to TRBJ2-4; D is unresolved. Germline V gives CDR1 MNHEY, CDR2 SVGEGT. This CDR3 is 18 amino acids long. Deletions cut 2 bases from V and 6 bases from J, with 23 bases between. CDR3 protein: CASSYEASTLPSGNIQYF. CDR3 DNA: TGTGCCAGCAGTTACGAGGCCTCCACTCTCCCCTCCGGAAACATTCAGTACTTC.

CDR3 loop: CASSLRGYNSPLHF. The CDR3 region has the DNA TGTGCCAGCAGTTTAAGGGGCTACAATTCACCCCTCCACTTT. V gene TRBV28 combines with J gene TRBJ1-6, with D perhaps matching TRBD1 (5 bases). V was shortened by 2 bases and J by 7 bases, with 9 bases between the two germline ends. This CDR3 region has 14 residues. Germline V gene data show CDR1 as MDHEN and CDR2 as SYDVKM. Based on the CDR3 plus reference TRBV28 and TRBJ1-6, the full variable domain is DVKVTQSSRYLVKRTGEKVFLECVQDMDHENMFWYRQDPGLGLRLIYFSYDVKMKEKGDIPEGYSVSREKKERFSLILESASTNQTSMYLCASSLRGYNSPLHFGNGTRLTVT.

This clonotype was seen repeatedly, ten times or more. The chain employs TRBV5-6 and TRBJ1-2; D not resolved. The V end was cut by 5 bases, the J end by 3 bases, with 8 bases between. The CDR3 length is 12 residues. CDR1 and CDR2 from the germline V gene are SGHDT and YYEEEE. CDR3 loop: CASSLKDYGYTF. The CDR3, as DNA: TGTGCCAGCAGTCTAAAGGACTATGGCTACACCTTC.

This clonotype appeared a few times. V is TRBV10-3 and J is TRBJ1-6, with a tentative D call TRBD1 (5 bases). Germline V gene data show CDR1 as ENHRY and CDR2 as SYGVKD. The CDR3 has 14 amino acids. Trimming stripped 7 bases from V and 7 bases from J, with 14 bases between. This CDR3 is CAITTGTANSPLHF. The CDR3 DNA reads TGTGCCATCACCACCGGGACGGCGAATTCACCCCTCCACTTT.

J is TRBJ1-5 and V is TRBV28; TRBD1 might be the D (6 bases). The CDR3 runs 14 residues. Deletions cut 6 bases from V and 2 bases from J, with 11 bases between. The germline V gene encodes CDR1 MDHEN and CDR2 SYDVKM. CDR3 in DNA: TGTGCCAGCAGAACCCCAGGGGGCAATCAGCCCCAGCATTTT. Amino acids: CASRTPGGNQPQHF.

The rearrangement uses TRBV12-3 or TRBV12-4 and TRBJ1-1; perhaps TRBD1 as D (5 bases). V was cut by 3 bases and J by 5 bases, with 10 bases left in between. The CDR3 loop spans 13 amino acids. This CDR3 is CASSFGGMTEAFF. In DNA, the CDR3 is TGTGCCAGCAGTTTTGGGGGAATGACTGAAGCTTTCTTT.

The chain is built from TRBV15 and TRBJ1-5; the match to TRBD1 covers 7 bases. This CDR3 spans 14 amino acids. The germline gives CDR1 LNHNV, CDR2 YYDKDF (reference sequence). V lost 5 bases, J lost 5 bases, and 6 bases stayed unmatched. CDR3 bases: TGTGCCACCAGCTACAGGGGATCAGATCAGCCCCAGCATTTT. It specifies CATSYRGSDQPQHF. The complete variable domain, with remaining parts taken from reference TRBV15 and TRBJ1-5, reads DAMVIQNPRYQVTQFGKPVTLSCSQTLNHNVMYWYQQKSSQAPKLLFHYYDKDFNNEADTPDNFQSRRPNTSFCFLDIRSPGLGDTAMYLCATSYRGSDQPQHFGDGTRLSIL.

This sequence joins TRBV28 and TRBJ1-2, with TRBD1 as a possible D gene (5 bases). The germline V gene has CDR1 MDHEN and CDR2 SYDVKM. CDR3 length: 14 amino acids. The V end lost 6 bases, the J end lost 5 bases, and 16 bases lay between the germline ends. The CDR3 nucleotides read TGTGCCAGCAGGACCCCCGGGGGGATTTATGGCTACACCTTC. It encodes CASRTPGGIYGYTF.

This clonotype was counted only a few times. This rearrangement joins TRBV9 to TRBJ2-7; 9 positions match TRBD1. J was trimmed by 1 base and V by 0 bases; bases with no gene match: 5. This CDR3 spans 16 amino acids. CDR1 and CDR2 (germline): SGDLS, YYNGEE. CDR3 bases: TGTGCCAGCAGCGTAGGCGACAGGGGGTTATCCTACGAGCAGTACTTC. Its translation is CASSVGDRGLSYEQYF.

This clonotype has just a few counts. This sequence joins TRBV28 and TRBJ2-3, with 8 bases identical to TRBD2. V was pared by 5 bases and J by 9 bases, with 13 bases of the junction left unmatched. The CDR3 is 15 amino acids. CDR1 and CDR2 (germline): MDHEN, SYDVKM. CDR3 nucleotide sequence: TGTGCCAGCAGTCCGGGACTAGGGCACCGGGGCACGCAGTATTTT. As protein: CASSPGLGHRGTQYF.

This clonotype has a handful of counts. V and J are TRBV6-5 and TRBJ2-5, with a tentative D call TRBD1 (6 bases). CDR3 length equals 15 residues. V gave up 2 bases and J gave up 5 bases, with 15 bases separating them. Germline assignment: CDR1 MNHEY and CDR2 SVGAGI. The CDR3 DNA is TGTGCCAGCAGTTACGTAGCAGGGCAGGGGGAGACCCAGTACTTC. Its translation: CASSYVAGQGETQYF.

A few counts support this clonotype. The rearrangement uses TRBV12-3 or TRBV12-4 and TRBJ1-3; D is unresolved. Between the trimmed V and J ends, which lost 4 bases and 4 bases, there was a span of 11 bases. This CDR3 has 14 residues. CDR3: CASSSLGFGNTIYF. As DNA, the CDR3 is TGTGCCAGCAGTTCCCTGGGATTCGGAAACACCATATATTTT.